This T cell receptor (beta chain) was identified during a study of OX40 agonist ivuxolimab in advanced cancers. There are 17 residues in the CDR3. Trimming removed 0 bases from V and 2 bases from J, with 14 bases in between. Germline V gene lookup returns CDR1 SGHDN and CDR2 FVKESK. Of note for this clone: The antigen remains undetermined.

Notes on the study in general: There were also nonresponders showing low normalized T-cell clonal expansion.

Using immunoSEQ multiplex PCR, the repertoire was profiled, and TCRdb retains in-frame clones only, with some absent. The sample has tens of thousands of clones, 70% to 90% seen once. The sequence was collected from an adult with an advanced solid tumor such as melanoma, head and neck, liver or kidney cancer. Sequencing was performed on CD4+ or CD8+ T cells sorted from blood, taken in a trial of the OX40 agonist ivuxolimab. This chain connects TRBV14 to TRBJ1-5, with a weak D call TRBD1 (5 bases). The CDR3 here is CASSQDTRVVGNQPQHF. The CDR3 coding sequence is TGTGCCAGCAGCCAAGATACCAGGGTTGTCGGCAATCAGCCCCAGCATTTT.